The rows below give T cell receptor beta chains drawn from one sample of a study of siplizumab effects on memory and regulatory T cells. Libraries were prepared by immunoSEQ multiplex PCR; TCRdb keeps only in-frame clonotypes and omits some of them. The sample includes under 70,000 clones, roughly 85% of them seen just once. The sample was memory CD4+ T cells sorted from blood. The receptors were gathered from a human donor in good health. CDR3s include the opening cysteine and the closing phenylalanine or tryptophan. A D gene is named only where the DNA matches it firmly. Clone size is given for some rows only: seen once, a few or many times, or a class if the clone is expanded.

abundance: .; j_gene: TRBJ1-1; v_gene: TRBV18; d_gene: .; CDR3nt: TGTGCCAGCTCACCAGGGGAGAACACTGAAGCTTTCTTT; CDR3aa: CASSPGENTEAFF
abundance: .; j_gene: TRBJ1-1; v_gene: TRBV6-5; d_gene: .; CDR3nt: TGTGCCAGCAGTTACAATCAGGGAAACACTGAAGCTTTCTTT; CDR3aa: CASSYNQGNTEAFF
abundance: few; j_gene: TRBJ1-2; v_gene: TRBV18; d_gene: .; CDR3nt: TGTGCCAGCTCATCACGGACGTGGGATGGCTACACCTTC; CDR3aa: CASSSRTWDGYTF
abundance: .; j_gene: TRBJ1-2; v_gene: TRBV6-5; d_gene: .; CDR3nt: TGTGCCAGCAGTTATGGGGGAGCTAACTATGGCTACACCTTC; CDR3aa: CASSYGGANYGYTF
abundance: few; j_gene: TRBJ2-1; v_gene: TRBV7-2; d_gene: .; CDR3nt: TGTGCCAGCAGCTTAGTACGGCTAGTCCGATACAATGAGCAGTTCTTC; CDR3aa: CASSLVRLVRYNEQFF
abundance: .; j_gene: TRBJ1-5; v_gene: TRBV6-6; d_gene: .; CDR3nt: TGTGCCAGCATGGCAGGGTCCAATCAGCCCCAGCATTTT; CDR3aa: CASMAGSNQPQHF
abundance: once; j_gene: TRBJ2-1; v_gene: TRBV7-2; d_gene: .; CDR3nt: TGTGCCAGCAGCTTCACCTCCGGGACTCAATATGAGCAGTTCTTC; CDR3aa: CASSFTSGTQYEQFF
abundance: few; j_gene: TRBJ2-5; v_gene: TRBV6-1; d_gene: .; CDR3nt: TGTGCCAGCAGTGACCCGGGCCGTGGGAAAGAGACCCAGTACTTC; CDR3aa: CASSDPGRGKETQYF
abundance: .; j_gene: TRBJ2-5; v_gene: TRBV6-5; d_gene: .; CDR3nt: TGTGCCAGCAGTTACTCGAGGGGAGAGACCCAGTACTTC; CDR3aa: CASSYSRGETQYF
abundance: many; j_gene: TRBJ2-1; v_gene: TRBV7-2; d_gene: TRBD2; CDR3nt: TGTGCCAGCAGCCATGGGCGGGGGGGCCTGATTGAGCAGTTCTTC; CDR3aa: CASSHGRGGLIEQFF
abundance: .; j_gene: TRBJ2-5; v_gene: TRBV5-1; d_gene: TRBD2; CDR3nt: TGCGCCAGCAGCTTGGGAGGTAGCGGGGGAATCCAAGAGACCCAGTACTTC; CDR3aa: CASSLGGSGGIQETQYF
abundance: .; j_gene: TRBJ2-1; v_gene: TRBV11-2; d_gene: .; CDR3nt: TGTGCCAGCAGCTTAGGGAGCGAGGCGGGGGCGCCTTACAATGAGCAGTTCTTC; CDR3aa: CASSLGSEAGAPYNEQFF
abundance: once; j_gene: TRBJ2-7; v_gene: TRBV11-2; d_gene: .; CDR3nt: TGTGCCAGCAGCCGAAGTCGGGCGGGGTACGAGCAGTACTTC; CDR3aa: CASSRSRAGYEQYF
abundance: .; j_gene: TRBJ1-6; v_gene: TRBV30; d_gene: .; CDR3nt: TGTGCCTGGAGGGGAAGCTACAATTCACCCCTCCACTTT; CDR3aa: CAWRGSYNSPLHF
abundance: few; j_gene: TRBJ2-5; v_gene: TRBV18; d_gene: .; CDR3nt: TGTGCCAGCTCACCCGCGTCGTACCAAGAGACCCAGTACTTC; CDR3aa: CASSPASYQETQYF
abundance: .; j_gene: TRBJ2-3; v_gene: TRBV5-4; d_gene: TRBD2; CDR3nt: TGTGCCAGCACGCTAGCGGGGAGCACAGATACGCAGTATTTT; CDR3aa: CASTLAGSTDTQYF
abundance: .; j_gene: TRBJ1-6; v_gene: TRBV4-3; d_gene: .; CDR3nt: TGCGCCAGCAGCCAAGGAGCAGCATCACCCCTCCACTTT; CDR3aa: CASSQGAASPLHF
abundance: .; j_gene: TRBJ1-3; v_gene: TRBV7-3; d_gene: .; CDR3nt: TGTGCCAGCAGCTTAGGGGCCCACGGTTCTGGAAACACCATATATTTT; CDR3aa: CASSLGAHGSGNTIYF
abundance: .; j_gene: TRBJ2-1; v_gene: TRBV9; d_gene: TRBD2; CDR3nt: TGTGCCAGCAGCCGTACTAGCGGGGGCTTCAATGAGCAGTTCTTC; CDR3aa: CASSRTSGGFNEQFF
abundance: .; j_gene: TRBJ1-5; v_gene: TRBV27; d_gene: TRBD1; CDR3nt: TGTGCCCCTCAGGGGGTTACCTATAATCAGCCCCAGCATTTT; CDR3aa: CAPQGVTYNQPQHF
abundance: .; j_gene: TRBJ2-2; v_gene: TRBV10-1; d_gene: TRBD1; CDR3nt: TGCGCCAGCAAAGACTCAGGGGGCCCTTGGTGCGGCACCGGGGAGCTGTTTTTT; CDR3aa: CASKDSGGPWCGTGELFF
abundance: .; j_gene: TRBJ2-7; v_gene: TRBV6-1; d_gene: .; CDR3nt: TGTGCCAGCAGTGAACAGGATTCACGGGCCGAGCAGTACTTC; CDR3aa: CASSEQDSRAEQYF
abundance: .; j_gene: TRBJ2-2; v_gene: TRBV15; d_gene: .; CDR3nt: TGTGCCACCAGCCGCAGGGGGGGGACCGGGGAGCTGTTTTTT; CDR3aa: CATSRRGGTGELFF
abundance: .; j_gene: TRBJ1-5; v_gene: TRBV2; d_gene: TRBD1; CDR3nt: TGTGCCAGCACAGACAGGGGGCATCGAGGACAGCCCCAGCATTTT; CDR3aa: CASTDRGHRGQPQHF
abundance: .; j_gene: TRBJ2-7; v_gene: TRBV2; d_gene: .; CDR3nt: TGTGCCAGCATACGTCCTGGGTGGAACTACGAGCAGTACTTC; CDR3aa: CASIRPGWNYEQYF
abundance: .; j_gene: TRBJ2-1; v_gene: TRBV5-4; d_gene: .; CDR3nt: TGTGCCAGCAGCTATACCGGGGCTTACAATGAGCAGTTCTTC; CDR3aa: CASSYTGAYNEQFF
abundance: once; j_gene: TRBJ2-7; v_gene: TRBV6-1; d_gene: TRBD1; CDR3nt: TGTGCCAGCAGTCAACGGACAGGTTACAACGAGCAGTACTTC; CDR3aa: CASSQRTGYNEQYF
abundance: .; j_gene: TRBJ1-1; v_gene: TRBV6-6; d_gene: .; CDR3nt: TGTGCCAGCAGCCAGGCCAGGAGTTTGAACACTGAAGCTTTCTTT; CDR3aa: CASSQARSLNTEAFF
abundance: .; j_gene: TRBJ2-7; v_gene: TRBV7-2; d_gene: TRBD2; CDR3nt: TGTGCCAGCAGCGGGGGGGAGGGCCTGAGCTCCTACGAGCAGTACTTC; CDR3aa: CASSGGEGLSSYEQYF
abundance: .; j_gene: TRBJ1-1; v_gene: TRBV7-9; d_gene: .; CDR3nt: TGTGCCAGCAGCTCCTCGACTTACAGGGAAAGATTCACTGAAGCTTTCTTT; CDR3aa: CASSSSTYRERFTEAFF
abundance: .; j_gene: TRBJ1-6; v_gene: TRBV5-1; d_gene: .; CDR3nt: TGCGCCAGCAGCTTGGGAGGTACTAGCTCCTATAATTCACCCCTCCACTTT; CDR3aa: CASSLGGTSSYNSPLHF
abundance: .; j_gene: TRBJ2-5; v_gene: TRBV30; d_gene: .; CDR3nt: TGTGCCTGGAGTGGACAGGCGGGAGAGACCCAGTACTTC; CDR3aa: CAWSGQAGETQYF
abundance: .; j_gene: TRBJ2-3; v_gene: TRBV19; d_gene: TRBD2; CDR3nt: TGTGCCAGTAGTCCCGGACTAGCGGGGACAACAGATACGCAGTATTTT; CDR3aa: CASSPGLAGTTDTQYF
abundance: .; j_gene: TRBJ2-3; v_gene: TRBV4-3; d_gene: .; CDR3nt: TGCGCCAGCAGCCAAGGGGGTTTACGGGATACGCAGTATTTT; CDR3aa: CASSQGGLRDTQYF
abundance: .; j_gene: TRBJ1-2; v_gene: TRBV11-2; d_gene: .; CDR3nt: TGTGCCAGCAGCTTAGAACAGGGACCTTCCTATGGCTACACCTTC; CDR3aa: CASSLEQGPSYGYTF
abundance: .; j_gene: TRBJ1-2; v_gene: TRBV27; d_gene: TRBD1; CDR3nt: TGTGCCAGCAGTCTAGGACCGACAGGGGCCGGCTACACCTTC; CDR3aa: CASSLGPTGAGYTF
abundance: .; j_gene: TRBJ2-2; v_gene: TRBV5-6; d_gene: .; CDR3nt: TGTGCCAGCTTGCTTGGGGGCACCGGGGAGCTGTTTTTT; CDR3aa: CASLLGGTGELFF
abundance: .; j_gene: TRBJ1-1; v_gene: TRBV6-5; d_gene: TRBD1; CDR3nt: TGTGCCAGCAGGGGACAGGGCGCGTTTTGGGAAGCTTTCTTT; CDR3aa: CASRGQGAFWEAFF
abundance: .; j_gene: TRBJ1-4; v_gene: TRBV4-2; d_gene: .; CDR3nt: TGTGCCAGCAGCCAAGAGTGGCGGGGAGGGGGACACGAAAAACTGTTTTTT; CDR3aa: CASSQEWRGGGHEKLFF
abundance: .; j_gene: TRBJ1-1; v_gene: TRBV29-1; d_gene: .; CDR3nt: TGCAGCGTGGTTAACAGCTGGAACACTGAAGCTTTCTTT; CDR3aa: CSVVNSWNTEAFF
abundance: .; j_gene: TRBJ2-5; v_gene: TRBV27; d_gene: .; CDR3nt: TGTGCCTCCGCCCCGGGCCCGAAAGGGAAAGAGACCCAGTACTTC; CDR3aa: CASAPGPKGKETQYF
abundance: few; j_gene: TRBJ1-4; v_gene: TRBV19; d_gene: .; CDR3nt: TGTGCCAGTAGTATGAGGTCACGATCTAATGAAAAACTGTTTTTT; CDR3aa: CASSMRSRSNEKLFF
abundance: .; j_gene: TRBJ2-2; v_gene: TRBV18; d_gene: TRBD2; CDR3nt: TGTGCCAGCTCACCCTCCGGGGGGGGCACCGGGGAGCTGTTTTTT; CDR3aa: CASSPSGGGTGELFF
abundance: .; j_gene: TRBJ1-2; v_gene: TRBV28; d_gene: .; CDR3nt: TGTGCCAGCAGTTTACGACAGGCGGTATATGGCTACACCTTC; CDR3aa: CASSLRQAVYGYTF
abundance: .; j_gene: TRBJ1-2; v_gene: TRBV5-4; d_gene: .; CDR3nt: TGTGCCAGCAGCTTGGAGGGAGGTGGCTATGGCTACACCTTC; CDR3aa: CASSLEGGGYGYTF